The clone carrying this T cell receptor (beta chain) was seen just once. Repertoires were generated with immunoSEQ multiplex PCR, while TCRdb's copy carries only in-frame clones and drops some. Counted here are around 71,000 clones, over 85% occurring once; the ten biggest clones make up roughly 1.1%. The CDR3 is 11 amino acids. V was clipped by 5 bases and J by 4 bases, with 5 bases between them. CDR1 is SGHAT, CDR2 FQNNGV, per germline. These data originate in a study of T cell changes during pregnancy in multiple sclerosis. This clonotype was sampled from a female donor with multiple sclerosis, enrolled in a pregnancy study. Sequencing was performed on peripheral blood, taken in the third trimester of pregnancy. The chain recombines TRBV11-2 with TRBJ1-1, with D uncertain. In nucleotides, the CDR3 is TGTGCCAGCAGCGTCTTCACTGAAGCTTTCTTT. This codes for CASSVFTEAFF.